Sequencing of this TCR beta chain was carried out in a study of blood T cells in healthy people across ages. Germline V gene sequence: CDR1 WSHSY, CDR2 SAAADI. The V end lost 8 bases, the J end lost 6 bases, and 13 bases lay between the germline ends. This CDR3 has 13 amino acids. It was with a sample-barcoded 5' primer and a J-beta primer mix that a second PCR of roughly 7 to 11 cycles was run. In TCRdb, the 5' RACE reads were re-called with MiXCR into one record per CDR3 protein. The table records some 900,000 distinct CDR3 sequences, roughly 26% of them present only once. The sample comprised blood. This TCR was sampled from an elderly woman in good health. The chain links TRBV10-2 to TRBJ2-2; unclear D gene. CDR3 sequence: CASYSSVAGELFF. CDR3 bases: TGCGCCAGCTATTCGTCCGTCGCCGGGGAGCTGTTTTTT.